This T cell receptor beta chain came from a study of blood T cells in healthy people across ages (dated by TCRdb to 2013 to 2016). As for the study more broadly: Template switching captured roughly one uniquely barcoded TCR beta cDNA molecule per two T cells in model experiments. Age-related changes in TCR beta repertoire diversity were measured in the study by deep sequencing normalized with unique cDNA molecular identifiers. The donors were split into four age groups: young (average around 15 years), middle-aged (about 40), aged (roughly 65) and long-lived (roughly 77). To avoid experimental bias, donors of different ages were randomly spread across the sequencing lanes. The study analyzed two additional independent replicas of 1 million unique cDNA reads from the same blood draw for two donors, one aged 18 to 30 and one aged 80 or older. Study-wide findings and limitations: There was a strong correlation between observed TCR beta diversity and the percentage of naive T cells measured by flow cytometry. Estimates of total diversity from one million sequenced T cells were regarded as lower bounds and underestimates. Conclusive comparison of naive and antigen-experienced compartments was prevented by the profiling of bulk unsorted PBMCs. Donor CMV infection status was unknown, potentially confounding age-related changes in expanded clonotypes. As age increased, observed TCR beta diversity per million T cells dropped in a roughly linear way, and a significant reduction was already evident by age about 40. The long-lived group showed more naive CD4+ T cells, fewer expanded clones and increased TCR diversity than the aged group, suggesting age selection.

This clonotype was detected ten times or more. Its antigen remains unidentified. The sample holds no much larger clone one base away, and base qualities are not on file. The library was obtained by 5' RACE. Data came from an Illumina HiSeq 2500. A second PCR of roughly 7 to 11 cycles was performed with a sample-barcoded 5' primer and a J-beta primer mix. A unique molecular identifier was introduced onto each TCR beta cDNA molecule by a template-switch 5' adaptor carrying 12 random nucleotides. At least 2.5 million CDR3-containing paired-end reads were obtained from each sample. First-strand cDNA synthesis was performed from all RNA using the Mint cDNA synthesis kit, with priming by a TRBC-specific oligonucleotide. After uracil-DNA glycosylase treatment, a first 18-cycle PCR used universal primers M1SS and BC2_uni_R on all cDNA. In the original analysis: Each sample was normalized by randomly selecting 1 million high-quality reads, each carrying a distinct molecular identifier. Instead of being binned into consensus sequences, reads with shared molecular identifiers were discarded. CDR3 identification, clonotype clustering and error correction used MiTCR with a Q25 quality threshold and the strictest error-elimination algorithm. A nonparametric unseen species model with Euler transformation was used to estimate lower-bound total TCR beta diversity. The raw public reads went through TCRdb reprocessing: fastp at Q25, MiXCR clone calling, in-frame beta chains kept. Rows merge per CDR3 protein into single entries with the most common DNA and genes. The V and J calls were not made by the authors but by TCRdb's processing. The sample has around 870,000 distinct CDR3 sequences on record, around 28% of them singletons. The leading ten clones occupy roughly a sixth of the sample.

Donors were under 40 systemically healthy Caucasian individuals from Russia aged roughly 6 to 100 years. Ten milliliters of peripheral blood were drawn from each donor into EDTA-treated Vacutainer tubes. PBMCs were isolated by Ficoll-Paque density-gradient centrifugation, with at least 6.5 million obtained per sample. Trizol reagent was used to extract total RNA from the PBMCs, yielding at least 6 micrograms per sample. For every donor, flow cytometry on a PBMC aliquot measured the percentage of naive CD45RAhigh/CD27high T cells. Its CDR3 holds 13 amino acids, cysteine through phenylalanine. The read is trimmed to its CDR3 DNA, 39 bases read in frame from base 1. Deletion took 2 bases off V and 4 bases off J, with a span of 8 bases between the germline ends. CDR1 SGHRS and CDR2 YFSETQ were looked up in the germline V gene.

This clonotype originated in an elderly woman in good health. The rearranged segments are TRBV5-1 and TRBJ2-3; no D gene is confidently identified. Sequencing was done on a sample of blood. DNA sequence: TGCGCCAGCAGCTTTGATATTCCAGATACGCAGTATTTT. This gives the protein CASSFDIPDTQYF. The CDR3, completed at both ends by the reference TRBV5-1 and TRBJ2-3 genes, gives the full variable domain KAGVTQTPRYLIKTRGQQVTLSCSPISGHRSVSWYQQTPGQGLQFLFEYFSETQRNKGNFPGRFSGRQFSNSRSEMNVSTLELGDSALYLCASSFDIPDTQYFGPGTRLTVL.